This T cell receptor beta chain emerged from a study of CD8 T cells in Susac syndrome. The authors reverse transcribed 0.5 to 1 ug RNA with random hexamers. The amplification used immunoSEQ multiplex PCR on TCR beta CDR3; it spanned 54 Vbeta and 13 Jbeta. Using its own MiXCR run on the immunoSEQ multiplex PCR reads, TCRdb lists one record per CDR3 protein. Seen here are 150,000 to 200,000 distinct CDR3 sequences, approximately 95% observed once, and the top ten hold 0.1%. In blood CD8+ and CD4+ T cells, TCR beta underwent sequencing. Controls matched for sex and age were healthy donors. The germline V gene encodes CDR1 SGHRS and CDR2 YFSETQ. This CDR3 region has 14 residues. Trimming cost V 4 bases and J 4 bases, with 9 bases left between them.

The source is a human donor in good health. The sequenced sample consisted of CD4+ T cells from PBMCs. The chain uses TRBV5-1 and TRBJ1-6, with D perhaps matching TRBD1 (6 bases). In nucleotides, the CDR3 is TGCGCCAGCAGCACAGGACAGTATAATTCACCCCTCCACTTT. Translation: CASSTGQYNSPLHF.